This T cell receptor beta chain was observed in a study of blood T cells in healthy people across ages. About the research overall: About one barcoded TCR beta cDNA was captured per two T cells.

The V gene lost 7 bases and the J gene lost 10 bases, with 20 bases spanning the gap. The CDR3 totals 14 residues. Primed by a sample-barcoded 5' primer and a J-beta primer mix, a second PCR proceeded for roughly 6 to 12 cycles. TCRdb re-called the 5' RACE reads through MiXCR, storing one row per CDR3 protein. The data contain some 1.5 million distinct CDR3 sequences, 28% of them seen just once; the ten biggest clones take up 7.7%. Caucasian, healthy and from Russia, the donors were aged between about 6 and 90. The receptor was isolated from a woman in her thirties in good health. This chain joins TRBV12-3 or TRBV12-4 and TRBJ2-1; no reliable D call. Sequencing was done on a sample of blood. DNA of the CDR3: TGTGCCAGCACCCCGGGCCCCCGGCTGGGGGAGCAGTTCTTC. Protein sequence: CASTPGPRLGEQFF.